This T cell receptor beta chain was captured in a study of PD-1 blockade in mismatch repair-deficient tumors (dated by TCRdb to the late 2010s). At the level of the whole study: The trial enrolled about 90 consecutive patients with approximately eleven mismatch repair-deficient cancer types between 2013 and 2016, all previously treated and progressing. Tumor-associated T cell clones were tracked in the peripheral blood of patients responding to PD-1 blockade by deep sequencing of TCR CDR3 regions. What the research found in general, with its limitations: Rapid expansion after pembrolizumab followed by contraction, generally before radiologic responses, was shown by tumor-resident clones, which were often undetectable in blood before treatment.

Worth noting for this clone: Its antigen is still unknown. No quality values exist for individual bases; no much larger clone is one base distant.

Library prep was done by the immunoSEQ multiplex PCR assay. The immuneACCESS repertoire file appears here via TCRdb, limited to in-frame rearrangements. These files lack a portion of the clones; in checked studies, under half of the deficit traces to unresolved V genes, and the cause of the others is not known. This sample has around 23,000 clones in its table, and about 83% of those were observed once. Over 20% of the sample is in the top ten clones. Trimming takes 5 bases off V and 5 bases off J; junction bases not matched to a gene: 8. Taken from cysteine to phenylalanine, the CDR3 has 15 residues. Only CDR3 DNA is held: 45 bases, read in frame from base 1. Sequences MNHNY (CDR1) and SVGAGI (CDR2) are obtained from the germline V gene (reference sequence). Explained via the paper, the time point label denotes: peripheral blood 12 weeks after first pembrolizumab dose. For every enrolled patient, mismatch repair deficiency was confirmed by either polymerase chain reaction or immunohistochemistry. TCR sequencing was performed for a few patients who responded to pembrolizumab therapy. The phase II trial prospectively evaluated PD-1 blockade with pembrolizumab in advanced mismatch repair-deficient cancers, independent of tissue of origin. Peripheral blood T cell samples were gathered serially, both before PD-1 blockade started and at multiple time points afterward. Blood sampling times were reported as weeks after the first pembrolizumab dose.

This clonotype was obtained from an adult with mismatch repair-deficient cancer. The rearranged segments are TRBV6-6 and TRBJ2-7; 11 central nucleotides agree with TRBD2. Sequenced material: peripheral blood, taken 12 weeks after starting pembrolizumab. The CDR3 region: CASSGLAGGPNEQYF. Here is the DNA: TGTGCCAGCAGTGGATTAGCGGGAGGGCCAAACGAGCAGTACTTC.